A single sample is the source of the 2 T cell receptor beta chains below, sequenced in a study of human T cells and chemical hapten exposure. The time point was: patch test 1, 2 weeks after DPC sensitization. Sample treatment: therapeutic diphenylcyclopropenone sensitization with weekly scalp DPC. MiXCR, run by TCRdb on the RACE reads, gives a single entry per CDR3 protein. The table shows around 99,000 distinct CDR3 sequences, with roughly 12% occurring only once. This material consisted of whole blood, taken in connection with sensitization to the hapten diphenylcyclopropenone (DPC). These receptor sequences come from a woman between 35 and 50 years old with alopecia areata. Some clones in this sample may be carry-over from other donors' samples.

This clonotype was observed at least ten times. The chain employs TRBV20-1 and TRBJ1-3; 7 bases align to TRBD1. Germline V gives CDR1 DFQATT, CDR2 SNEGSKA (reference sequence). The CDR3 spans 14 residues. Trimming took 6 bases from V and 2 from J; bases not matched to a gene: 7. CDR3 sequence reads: CSALDRATGNTIYF. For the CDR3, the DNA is TGCAGTGCCCTCGACAGGGCTACTGGAAACACCATATATTTT.

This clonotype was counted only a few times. Here the CDR3 reads CSVAGPVGPDTQYF. The CDR3 DNA follows: TGCAGCGTTGCCGGACCCGTGGGCCCAGATACGCAGTATTTT. The chain couples TRBV29-1 to TRBJ2-3; the D is unclear. Between the trimmed V and J ends, which lost 4 bases and 4 bases, there was a span of 15 bases. The CDR3 consists of 14 residues. Germline CDR1 is SQVTM and CDR2 is ANQGSEA.